The 15 T cell receptor beta chains given below trace back to one sample, sequenced in a study of T-cell reconstitution after alpha-beta-depleted transplantation in children. TCRbeta library preparation incorporated unique molecular identifiers. One entry per CDR3 protein results from TCRdb running MiXCR on the PCR reads. This sample carries around 600,000 distinct CDR3 sequences, more than 9% of them seen once, and the ten largest clones take less than 5%. The material was PBMCs from the stem cell graft donor, obtained from the stem cell graft. Receptor source: a human donor who donated a stem cell graft to a child with acute myeloid leukemia.

This clonotype was recorded many times. The chain joins TRBV11-3 to TRBJ2-1, with 7 bases identical to TRBD1. The CDR3 contains 13 residues. J lost 9 bases, V lost 3 bases, and 5 bases had no gene match. Germline CDR1 is SGHNT and CDR2 is YENEEA. CDR3 sequence: CASSLQGGSEQFF. The CDR3 DNA follows: TGTGCCAGCAGCTTGCAAGGGGGCAGTGAGCAGTTCTTC.

The chain uses TRBV20-1 and TRBJ1-2; no firm D call. CDR1 is DFQATT and CDR2 is SNEGSKA in the germline V gene (reference sequence). The CDR3 contains 14 residues. V lost 0 bases to trimming and J lost 6 bases, with 14 bases between them. As DNA, the CDR3 is TGCAGTGCTAGAGATCCGAGGGAATTTAATGGCTACACCTTC. Amino acids: CSARDPREFNGYTF.

This clonotype was counted at least ten times. V usage is TRBV20-1 and J usage is TRBJ1-5; 10 positions match TRBD1. The length of the CDR3 is 16 residues. From germline, CDR1 is DFQATT and CDR2 SNEGSKA (reference sequence). The trim removed 0 bases at V and 6 bases at J, leaving 8 bases unmatched. The CDR3: CSARDPGQGRGQPQHF. The CDR3, as DNA: TGCAGTGCTAGAGACCCGGGACAGGGGAGAGGTCAGCCCCAGCATTTT.

This clonotype showed up just a few times. The rearrangement uses TRBV6-5 and TRBJ2-1, with TRBD2 identical over 7 bases. The CDR3 sequence is 14 residues long. The trim removed 6 bases at V and 4 bases at J, leaving 6 bases unmatched. The V gene's germline CDR1 is MNHEY and CDR2 SVGAGI. The CDR3 DNA follows: TGTGCCAGCAGCATACTAGCGAGATACAATGAGCAGTTCTTC. Protein product: CASSILARYNEQFF.

Only a few counts were recorded for this clonotype. The chain carries TRBV7-3 and TRBJ1-1; D unclear. Looked up from germline, CDR1 is SGHTA and CDR2 is FQGTGA. The CDR3 covers 13 residues. V was pared by 6 bases and J by 4 bases, with 12 bases between. Written as DNA, the CDR3 is TGTGCCAGCAGTTCAGACTTTCTCACTGAAGCTTTCTTT. It yields the protein CASSSDFLTEAFF.

This chain links TRBV6-5 with TRBJ1-5; D call uncertain. The V gene's germline CDR1 is MNHEY and CDR2 SVGAGI. The ends were cut back, 7 bases at V and 2 bases at J, with 6 bases in the middle. CDR3 length equals 12 residues. This chain's CDR3 is CASNWGNQPQHF. The CDR3 DNA reads as TGTGCCAGCAATTGGGGCAATCAGCCCCAGCATTTT.

There are a few counts of this clonotype. The rearrangement joins TRBV27 to TRBJ1-1; the match to TRBD1 covers 10 bases. The CDR3 extends over 14 amino acids. Germline V gene data show CDR1 as MNHEY and CDR2 as SMNVEV (reference sequence). Trimming removed 6 bases from V and 1 base from J; junction bases left unmatched: 2. The CDR3 sequence is CASRRQGANTEAFF. The CDR3 DNA reads TGTGCCAGCAGGCGACAGGGGGCGAACACTGAAGCTTTCTTT.

The sample holds a few counts of this clonotype. V is TRBV20-1 and J is TRBJ2-5, with TRBD2 matching over 9 bases. The CDR3 has 15 residues. The V segment lost 6 bases and the J segment 4 bases; nucleotides outside the gene matches: 12. The V gene's germline CDR1 is DFQATT and CDR2 SNEGSKA (reference sequence). CDR3 loop: CSAKSREGRGETQYF. The CDR3 DNA reads as TGCAGTGCCAAATCGCGGGAGGGGCGAGGAGAGACCCAGTACTTC.

Many counts were recorded for this clonotype. J is TRBJ2-1 and V is TRBV20-1; tentative D call: TRBD2 (6 bases). The V end was cut by 1 base, the J end by 1 base, with 11 bases between. The CDR3 extends over 15 amino acids. Germline V gene data show CDR1 as DFQATT and CDR2 as SNEGSKA (reference sequence). The CDR3, as DNA: TGCAGTGCTAGAGTGGCGGGACGGTCCTACAATGAGCAGTTCTTC. Residues: CSARVAGRSYNEQFF.

The sample holds a few counts of this clonotype. The J gene is TRBJ2-7, the V gene TRBV7-3; 8 positions agree with TRBD2. The CDR3 has 15 amino acids. V gave up 2 bases and J gave up 0 bases; unmatched junction bases: 3. Per germline, CDR1 SGHTA and CDR2 FQGTGA. CDR3 residues: CASSLHRGGSYEQYF. CDR3 in DNA: TGTGCCAGCAGCTTACACCGGGGGGGCTCCTACGAGCAGTACTTC.

Ten or more counts support this clonotype. The gene calls are TRBV7-9 and TRBJ1-5; TRBD1 is a possible D gene (6 bases). This CDR3 region has 16 residues. Trimming removed 6 bases at V and 2 bases at J, with 17 bases between. CDR1 is SEHNR and CDR2 is FQNEAQ in the germline V gene (reference sequence). CDR3 nucleotides: TGTGCCAGCAGTGATTCGGGGGGGCTTGGCAATCAGCCCCAGCATTTT. Its protein is CASSDSGGLGNQPQHF.

This clonotype has just a few counts. V and J are TRBV6-1 and TRBJ2-7; 7 nucleotides align to TRBD1. Trimming at V came to 4 bases and at J to 0 bases, leaving 6 bases not matched to a gene. The CDR3 totals 15 residues. From germline, CDR1 is MNHNS and CDR2 SASEGT. The CDR3 protein is CASSGWTGYSYEQYF. CDR3 nucleotides: TGTGCCAGCAGTGGCTGGACAGGATACTCCTACGAGCAGTACTTC.

This chain links TRBV6-5 with TRBJ2-1, with D perhaps given as TRBD1 or TRBD2 (5 bases each). This CDR3 region has 15 residues. The V gene lost 0 bases and the J gene lost 5 bases, with 11 bases spanning the gap. Germline-derived CDR1 and CDR2 are MNHEY and SVGAGI. As DNA, the CDR3 is TGTGCCAGCAGTTACTCGGGACGACTTAACAATGAGCAGTTCTTC. Protein product: CASSYSGRLNNEQFF.

This clonotype was seen a few times. The V gene is TRBV14, the J gene TRBJ1-6, with D perhaps TRBD1 (6 bases). From germline, CDR1 is SGHDN and CDR2 FVKESK. The V end was cut by 5 bases, the J end by 2 bases, with 13 bases between. The CDR3 is made up of 16 amino acids. CDR3 residues: CASSLPGGAYNSPLHF. In DNA form, the CDR3 reads TGTGCCAGCAGCTTACCGGGGGGCGCCTATAATTCACCCCTCCACTTT.

This sequence joins TRBV5-6 and TRBJ2-3; TRBD2 matches at 13 bases. The CDR3 sequence is 16 residues long. The V and J ends lost 4 bases and 2 bases, in that order; junction bases with no gene match: 4. CDR1 and CDR2 from the germline V gene are SGHDT and YYEEEE. The CDR3 nucleotides read TGTGCCAGCAGCCCGGGACTAGCGGGGAACACAGATACGCAGTATTTT. This encodes CASSPGLAGNTDTQYF. Looking up the rest from reference TRBV5-6 and TRBJ2-3 gives the full variable domain: DAGVTQSPTHLIKTRGQQVTLRCSPKSGHDTVSWYQQALGQGPQFIFQYYEEEERQRGNFPDRFSGHQFPNYSSELNVNALLLGDSALYLCASSPGLAGNTDTQYFGPGTRLTVL.